These T cell receptor beta chains were read from a single sample in a study of blood T cell repertoires in COVID-19. Method: immunoSEQ multiplex PCR; TCRdb's copy keeps in-frame clones and lacks some. The data show 55,000 to 70,000 clones, 88% seen once. Sequenced: PBMCs or T cells enriched from blood (not recorded which). The receptors were sampled from a woman in her 40s who had recovered from COVID-19. Each CDR3 is given without its conserved first and last residue.

j_call,cdr3_length,v_call,cdr3_aa
TRBJ2-1,12,TRBV9,ASSVGDSYNEQF
TRBJ2-7,13,TRBV9,ASSSEAGVSYEQY
TRBJ2-5,9,TRBV5-6,ASSLAETQY
TRBJ1-1,12,TRBV6-4,ASSLEAGMTEAF
TRBJ1-1,14,TRBV6-6,ASSRNRGLMNTEAF
TRBJ2-7,13,TRBV5-4,ASSSGTAQSYEQY
TRBJ1-3,11,TRBV27,ASADRAGNTIY
TRBJ1-1,11,TRBV5-1,ASSLGRNTEAF
TRBJ2-1,13,TRBV29-1,SVEAPGQGWHEQF
TRBJ1-2,11,TRBV27,ASSWTGSNGYT
TRBJ1-2,11,TRBV19,ASLRGASNGYT
TRBJ1-4,14,TRBV7-8,ASSLVLPGSNEKLF
TRBJ2-5,12,TRBV6-5,ASRKQIPQETQY
TRBJ1-1,10,TRBV13,ASSYDRGEAF
TRBJ1-3,13,TRBV11-2,ASSRAQGVGNTIY
TRBJ1-4,13,TRBV5-8,ASSLEGATNEKLF
TRBJ1-1,12,TRBV11-1,ASSLVQGATEAF
TRBJ1-1,12,TRBV25-1,ASSEGLMEGAAF